The 26 T cell receptor beta chains below all came from one sample that was sequenced in a study of cytomegalovirus exposure and HLA in healthy donors. 60 Vbeta and 13 Jbeta primers were used in PCR. The repertoire was sequenced with immunoSEQ multiplex PCR; TCRdb's copy has only in-frame clones and lacks some. The sample shows about 130,000 clones, around 67% of them seen only once. The sequenced sample was PBMCs. The receptors originated from a man between 18 and 35 years old in good health and CMV-seropositive.

The chain links TRBV29-1 to TRBJ2-7; TRBD2 agrees at 7 bases. Trimming took 4 bases from V and 4 from J; bases not matched to a gene: 10. The CDR3 length is 14 residues. The germline V gene has CDR1 SQVTM and CDR2 ANQGSEA. This CDR3 is CSVVAGAGIYEQYF. In DNA form, the CDR3 reads TGCAGCGTTGTGGCGGGAGCGGGTATATACGAGCAGTACTTC.

The chain links TRBV7-2 to TRBJ2-1; 9 bases agree with TRBD1. Looked up from germline, CDR1 is SGHTA and CDR2 is FQGNSA. CDR3 length: 17 residues. The V gene end was trimmed by 5 bases and the J gene end by 6 bases; junction bases not matched to a gene: 14. The CDR3 is CASSPRINRGQGNEQFF. In DNA, the CDR3 is TGTGCCAGCAGCCCGCGAATTAACAGGGGGCAAGGCAATGAGCAGTTCTTC.

The chain carries TRBV5-4 and TRBJ1-1, with D tentatively TRBD1 (5 bases). V lost 5 bases, J lost 1 base, and 12 bases lay in between. The V gene's germline CDR1 is SGHNT and CDR2 YYREEE (reference sequence). The CDR3 covers 14 residues. CDR3 nucleotide sequence: TGTGCCAGCAGTCCCCCCACAGGGAACACTGAAGCTTTCTTT. This gives the protein CASSPPTGNTEAFF.

This chain joins TRBV5-4 and TRBJ2-5, with 14 bases aligning to TRBD2. Germline CDR1 SGHNT, CDR2 YYREEE (reference sequence). This CDR3 is 17 amino acids long. With 6 bases clipped from V and 5 bases from J, the junction kept 12 bases outside the gene matches. For the CDR3, the DNA is TGTGCCAGCAACCACGGACTAGCGGGGGGTCGGGGGGAGACCCAGTACTTC. Protein: CASNHGLAGGRGETQYF.

This chain links TRBV6-5 with TRBJ1-2, with 7 bases that match TRBD1. This CDR3 spans 16 amino acids. Trimming took 2 bases from V and 0 from J; bases not matched to a gene: 6. In germline, CDR1 is MNHEY, CDR2 SVGAGI. The CDR3 loop reads CASSYQGDPSNYGYTF. Here the CDR3 DNA reads TGTGCCAGCAGTTACCAGGGGGACCCCTCTAACTATGGCTACACCTTC.

The chain employs TRBV7-2 and TRBJ2-7; tentatively, D is TRBD2 (6 bases). This CDR3 spans 14 amino acids. Germline assignment: CDR1 SGHTA and CDR2 FQGNSA. The V gene lost 2 bases and the J gene lost 2 bases, with 10 bases spanning the gap. CDR3 bases: TGTGCCAGCAGCTTAATGGGGGGACCCTACGAGCAGTACTTC. This encodes CASSLMGGPYEQYF.

V usage is TRBV6-5 and J usage is TRBJ1-3, with TRBD1 matching over 9 bases. The germline V gene encodes CDR1 MNHEY and CDR2 SVGAGI. The CDR3 has 15 amino acids. Unmatched junction bases numbered 4, after V lost 6 bases and J lost 1 base. CDR3: CASRFGTGSGNTIYF. DNA for the CDR3: TGTGCCAGCAGATTCGGGACAGGGTCTGGAAACACCATATATTTT.

The rearrangement links TRBV25-1 to TRBJ2-7; 10 bases map to TRBD2. Unmatched junction bases numbered 6, after V lost 2 bases and J lost 5 bases. Germline loops: CDR1 MGHDK, CDR2 SYGVNS. CDR3 length: 15 amino acids. The CDR3 protein is CASSEPGLARHEQYF. The CDR3 coding sequence is TGTGCCAGCAGTGAACCGGGACTAGCGAGGCACGAGCAGTACTTC.

The gene calls are TRBV6-5 and TRBJ2-7, with 8 bases matching TRBD1. This CDR3 has 14 amino acids. V dropped 5 bases and J dropped 3; count of bases not matched to a gene: 6. The germline V gene has CDR1 MNHEY and CDR2 SVGAGI. The CDR3 DNA is TGTGCCAGCAGTCTGACAGGGGATGACTACGAGCAGTACTTC. It specifies CASSLTGDDYEQYF.

The chain has TRBV6-5 and TRBJ2-7; TRBD2 is a possible D gene (5 bases). The CDR3 extends over 14 amino acids. Germline CDR1 MNHEY, CDR2 SVGAGI. Deletions cut 0 bases from V and 0 bases from J, with 6 bases between. CDR3 sequence reads: CASSYSRGSYEQYF. CDR3 sequence (DNA): TGTGCCAGCAGTTACTCTCGGGGCTCCTACGAGCAGTACTTC.

The CDR3 nucleotides read TGTGCCAGCAGCCGAGACAGGGGGAAAGCTTTCTTT. Translation gives CASSRDRGKAFF. The chain couples TRBV6-6 to TRBJ1-1; 9 nucleotides align to TRBD1. From germline, CDR1 is MNHNY and CDR2 SVGAGI (reference sequence). Trimming took 6 bases from V and 9 from J; bases not matched to a gene: 5. CDR3 length equals 12 residues.

The V gene is TRBV21-1, the J gene TRBJ2-7; the table's D gene call, TRBD1, was not cross checked with the DNA. TRBV21-1 is assigned pseudogene status. CDR3 length equals 14 residues. In nucleotides, the CDR3 is TGTGCCAGCAGTTTAAACGACAGTGACTACGAGCAGTACTTC. Its protein is CASSLNDSDYEQYF.

This rearrangement joins TRBV19 to TRBJ2-1, with D possibly being TRBD2 (5 bases). Per the germline V gene, CDR1 is LNHDA and CDR2 is SQIVND (reference sequence). The CDR3 contains 15 residues. The V end was cut by 3 bases, the J end by 3 bases, with 12 bases between. The CDR3 reads CASSIETTDYNEQFF. The CDR3, as DNA: TGTGCCAGTAGTATCGAGACTACGGACTACAATGAGCAGTTCTTC.

The V gene is TRBV7-9, the J gene TRBJ2-1, with 9 bases lining up with TRBD2. This CDR3 comprises 18 residues. Germline trimming cut 5 bases from V and 7 bases from J; bases unmatched to any gene: 18. The germline V gene encodes CDR1 SEHNR and CDR2 FQNEAQ (reference sequence). The CDR3 nucleotides read TGTGCCAGCAGCGCTACCCTCAAGGCGAGCGGGAGGTTGAATGAGCAGTTCTTC. Protein sequence: CASSATLKASGRLNEQFF.

The CDR3 coding sequence is TGTGCCAGCAGCCCTAGATTGAGGCTAGTCGGGGGAGATACGCAGTATTTT. Translated: CASSPRLRLVGGDTQYF. The J gene is TRBJ2-3, the V gene TRBV4-2; tentative D call: TRBD2 (6 bases). Trimming removed 4 bases at V and 5 bases at J, with 22 bases between. The CDR3 runs 17 residues. Per germline, CDR1 LGHNA and CDR2 YNFKEQ.

The chain combines TRBV5-4 with TRBJ2-5; maybe TRBD2 (6 bases). The germline V gene encodes CDR1 SGHNT and CDR2 YYREEE (reference sequence). This CDR3 contains 14 residues. V was cut by 1 base and J by 5 bases, with 12 bases left in between. The CDR3 DNA is TGTGCCAGCAGCTTGAAGGGAGGTGGCGAGACCCAGTACTTC. Translation gives CASSLKGGGETQYF.

This rearrangement joins TRBV6-5 to TRBJ2-7, with 8 bases identical to TRBD1. The CDR3 covers 15 residues. V lost 6 bases, J lost 3 bases, and 10 bases stayed unmatched. Germline assignment: CDR1 MNHEY and CDR2 SVGAGI. DNA of the CDR3: TGTGCCAGCAGCATGGACAGGGAGCCAAACTACGAGCAGTACTTC. Translating it yields CASSMDREPNYEQYF.

The chain is built from TRBV6-6 and TRBJ1-6, with 8 bases fitting TRBD1. Germline CDR1 and CDR2: MNHNY and SVGAGI (reference sequence). The ends lost 6 bases at V and 9 bases at J; junction bases unmatched: 7. CDR3 length equals 14 residues. CDR3 sequence: CASRTGTGPSPLHF. In nucleotides, the CDR3 is TGTGCCAGCAGGACCGGGACAGGACCTTCACCCCTCCACTTT.

In this sample, this clone turned up a few times. This CDR3 reads CASSLRGGPYEQYF. As DNA, the CDR3 is TGCGCCAGCAGCTTGCGGGGTGGACCCTACGAGCAGTACTTC. The genes are TRBV5-1 and TRBJ2-7, with D possibly matching TRBD2 (5 bases). Trimming pared 1 base from V and 2 bases from J, leaving 10 bases between. The germline CDR1 and CDR2 sequences are SGHRS and YFSETQ. This CDR3 has 14 residues.

The chain couples TRBV19 to TRBJ2-7; maybe TRBD2 (7 bases). The CDR3 is made up of 14 amino acids. V shed 4 bases and J shed 4 bases, with 14 bases lying between them. Germline V gives CDR1 LNHDA, CDR2 SQIVND (reference sequence). CDR3 coding DNA: TGTGCCAGTAGTAGGGGGGGGCGCGGGTACGAGCAGTACTTC. It specifies CASSRGGRGYEQYF.

The chain recombines TRBV5-4 with TRBJ1-4, with D possibly TRBD1 on 6 matching bases. The V end was cut by 5 bases, the J end by 7 bases, with 24 bases between. This CDR3 is 17 amino acids long. Looked up from germline, CDR1 is SGHNT and CDR2 is YYREEE (reference sequence). CDR3 sequence (DNA): TGTGCCAGCAGTCAGGACCCGGGAGGGCAGGGGCGTGAAAAACTGTTTTTT. Translating gives CASSQDPGGQGREKLFF.

V and J are TRBV18 and TRBJ1-5, with 11 bases lining up with TRBD1. J was trimmed by 2 bases and V by 4 bases; bases with no gene match: 10. Per germline, CDR1 KGHSH and CDR2 LQKENI. This CDR3 has 18 residues. CDR3 DNA: TGTGCCAGCTCACAAAGGACAGGGGGCGGTGAAGGCAATCAGCCCCAGCATTTT. Amino acids: CASSQRTGGGEGNQPQHF.

V and J are TRBV27 and TRBJ2-6, with no clear D. The CDR3 consists of 15 residues. Looked up from germline, CDR1 is MNHEY and CDR2 is SMNVEV (reference sequence). Trimming cost V 3 bases and J 1 base, with 7 bases left between them. The DNA of the CDR3 is TGTGCCAGCAGTTTTAGGCGGTCTGGGGCCAACGTCCTGACTTTC. This encodes CASSFRRSGANVLTF.

This clone was seen a few times. The chain recombines TRBV4-2 with TRBJ1-2; 12 bases align to TRBD1. The CDR3 is 17 residues long. Germline CDR1 and CDR2: LGHNA and YNFKEQ. The V gene end was trimmed by 2 bases and the J gene end by 3 bases; junction bases not matched to a gene: 7. The CDR3 nucleotides read TGTGCCAGCAGCCAATCTGGAGGGACAGGGGGCGACTATGGCTACACCTTC. Its translation is CASSQSGGTGGDYGYTF.

The CDR3 here is CASSLMQGISNQPQHF. The CDR3 DNA follows: TGTGCCAGCAGTTTGATGCAGGGGATAAGCAATCAGCCCCAGCATTTT. V is TRBV28 and J is TRBJ1-5, with a tentative D call TRBD1 (6 bases). The CDR3 extends over 16 amino acids. Germline V gene data show CDR1 as MDHEN and CDR2 as SYDVKM. Between the trimmed V and J ends, which lost 3 bases and 1 base, there was a span of 13 bases.

The CDR3 DNA sequence: TGTGCCAGCAGCCCGTTCTACGAGCAGTACTTC. Amino acid sequence: CASSPFYEQYF. The rearrangement uses TRBV11-2 and TRBJ2-7; D gene unclear. Germline lookup yields CDR1 SGHAT and CDR2 FQNNGV. CDR3 size: 11 residues. Trimming stripped 5 bases from V and 3 bases from J, with 5 bases between.